This TCR beta chain was observed in a study of metastatic and nonmetastatic thyroid tumors. Overall study context: Repertoire comparisons spanned blood and tumor or nodule tissue from malignant and benign thyroid patients.

Until they underwent thyroid surgery, no patient had received any treatment. Original analysis: The authors used CDR3 differences across clinicopathological groups to build a distant-metastasis classifier for papillary thyroid cancer. Through MiXCR, TCRdb re-clonotyped the PCR reads. TCRdb's processing, not the authors' own work, is the source of the V and J calls. Here the sample spans tens of thousands of clones, 12% being singletons. The ends were cut back, 0 bases at V and 7 bases at J, with 7 bases in the middle. Germline V gene sequence: CDR1 KGHSH, CDR2 LQKENI. CDR3 size: 13 residues. Overall study results and limits: It was reported that TCR beta diversity was significantly higher in malignant thyroid tumors than benign nodules, in blood and tumor.

This clone was seen more than once but under ten times. As yet, its antigen is unknown. The clonotype comes from a male donor with papillary thyroid cancer or a benign thyroid nodule (not recorded which). Some clones in this sample may be carry-over from other donors' samples. The chain carries TRBV18 and TRBJ1-5; D remains ambiguous. Specimen: blood. CDR3 amino acids: CASSPPGGQPQHF. The CDR3 bases are TGTGCCAGCTCACCACCGGGAGGGCAGCCCCAGCATTTT.